The clone carrying this TCR beta chain was observed many times. Its antigen is currently unknown. The lymph nodes were axillary draining lymph nodes from breast cancer patients. This sample stems from a study of breast tumors, draining lymph nodes, adjacent tissues. The study, taken as a whole, reports: Luminal-like breast cancer showed significantly greater tumor-nontumor repertoire similarity than basal-like breast cancer did.

There are 15 residues in the CDR3. Germline V gives CDR1 SGDLS, CDR2 YYNGEE. Trimming shortened V by 5 bases and J by 3 bases, and 17 bases separated the two germline ends. TCRdb redid the calling of the multiplex PCR reads with MiXCR, one entry per CDR3 protein. The table shows 85,000 to 130,000 distinct CDR3 sequences, with more than 25% occurring only once. The receptor was isolated from a female donor with breast cancer. Some clones in this sample may be carry-over from other donors' samples. V is TRBV9 and J is TRBJ1-1; D unresolved. The sample comprised axillary lymph node tissue. The chain's CDR3 is CASRGKKGGDTEAFF. DNA of the CDR3: TGTGCCAGCAGGGGTAAGAAGGGTGGAGACACTGAAGCTTTCTTT. Full variable domain (rest looked up from reference TRBV9 and TRBJ1-1): DSGVTQTPKHLITATGQRVTLRCSPRSGDLSVYWYQQSLDQGLQFLIQYYNGEERAKGNILERFSAQQFPDLHSELNLSSLELGDSALYFCASRGKKGGDTEAFFGQGTRLTVV.